The 9 T cell receptor beta chains given below trace back to one sample, sequenced in a study of blood T cell repertoires in COVID-19. The assay was immunoSEQ multiplex PCR, and TCRdb's table has in-frame clones only and misses some. This table holds 100,000 to 150,000 clones, about 85% found once. Sequencing was performed on peripheral blood. The receptors originated from a man aged 35 to 55 with active or convalescent COVID-19.

This clone was seen a handful of times. The chain joins TRBV30 to TRBJ2-3; 11 bases map to TRBD2. The germline CDR1 and CDR2 sequences are GTSNPN and SVGIG (reference sequence). This CDR3 is built from 15 residues. The V segment lost 4 bases and the J segment 2 bases; nucleotides outside the gene matches: 5. This CDR3 is CAWMGLAASTDTQYF. CDR3 DNA: TGTGCCTGGATGGGACTAGCGGCCTCCACAGATACGCAGTATTTT.

J is TRBJ1-5 and V is TRBV3-1 (or the pseudogene TRBV3-2); the match to TRBD1 covers 10 bases. In germline, CDR1 is LGHDT, CDR2 YNNKEL (reference sequence). V was pared by 3 bases and J by 2 bases, with 1 base of the junction left unmatched. CDR3 length: 15 residues. CDR3 loop: CASSQGTGGNQPQHF. The CDR3 bases are TGTGCCAGCAGCCAGGGGACAGGGGGCAATCAGCCCCAGCATTTT.

The DNA for the CDR3 is TGTGCCAGCTCGCCTTCTGGGGGCGGCATGGGTGAGCAGTACTTC. It yields the protein CASSPSGGGMGEQYF. This chain joins TRBV18 and TRBJ2-7, with D perhaps matching TRBD1 (6 bases). There are 15 residues in the CDR3. Germline loops: CDR1 KGHSH, CDR2 LQKENI. Trimming removed 6 bases from V and 7 bases from J, with 22 bases in between.

This chain links TRBV29-1 with TRBJ1-1; 7 bases agree with TRBD1. The CDR3 runs to 13 residues. V lost 7 bases and J lost 3; bases outside the gene matches: 8. Germline CDR1 is SQVTM and CDR2 is ANQGSEA. The CDR3 bases are TGCAGCGGGGCAAGGGGGCGCGACACTGAAGCTTTCTTT. This codes for CSGARGRDTEAFF.

The genes are TRBV11-1 and TRBJ2-7; unclear D gene. CDR3 length: 14 amino acids. From germline, CDR1 is SGHAT and CDR2 FQDESV (reference sequence). Trimming removed 1 base from V and 1 base from J, with 8 bases in between. Here the CDR3 DNA reads TGTGCCAGCAGCTTAGTCCTTTCTTCCTACGAGCAGTACTTC. It yields the protein CASSLVLSSYEQYF.

The chain recombines TRBV15 with TRBJ1-1; 8 bases match TRBD1. This CDR3 contains 12 residues. Trimming took 4 bases from V and 10 from J; bases not matched to a gene: 5. Per the germline V gene, CDR1 is LNHNV and CDR2 is YYDKDF (reference sequence). The CDR3 sequence is CATSNDRGTAFF. The CDR3 DNA sequence: TGTGCCACCAGCAATGACAGGGGTACAGCTTTCTTT.

The gene calls are TRBV4-2 and TRBJ2-5; D might be TRBD2 (6 bases). CDR3 length equals 14 residues. The germline gives CDR1 LGHNA, CDR2 YNFKEQ. V lost 0 bases and J lost 9, with 14 bases in between. Here the CDR3 DNA reads TGTGCCAGCAGCCAAGAAAACGGTTGGGGGGCCCAGTACTTC. Protein sequence: CASSQENGWGAQYF.

V gene TRBV10-2 combines with J gene TRBJ1-5; D perhaps matches TRBD1 (5 bases). The CDR3 has 15 amino acids. Looked up from germline, CDR1 is WSHSY and CDR2 is SAAADI. V dropped 7 bases and J dropped 0 bases, with 13 bases sitting between them. For the CDR3, the DNA is TGCGCCAGCAAGAGAGGAGGGGATAGCAATCAGCCCCAGCATTTT. Translation: CASKRGGDSNQPQHF.

This chain uses TRBV6-1 with TRBJ1-5; maybe TRBD1 (5 bases). The length of the CDR3 is 14 residues. Deletions cut 2 bases from V and 5 bases from J, with 10 bases between. The germline V gene has CDR1 MNHNS and CDR2 SASEGT. CDR3 in DNA: TGTGCCAGCAGTGAATCCGGGGGGTATCAGCCCCAGCATTTT. Translating it yields CASSESGGYQPQHF.